Below, 23 T cell receptor beta chains from the same sample are listed, as sequenced in a study of T cells expressing NK-cell markers. TCRdb re-called the 5' RACE reads; one entry per CDR3 protein, DNA not given. This repertoire includes some 150,000 distinct CDR3 sequences. Sequenced: blood T cells: a sorted CD56 or NKG2C T cell subset, CD4+ or CD8+ T cells, or bulk PBMC T cells (not recorded which). These receptors all come from a young man in good health.

The V and J genes are TRBV27 and TRBJ2-1; the D call of TRBD2 rests on TCRdb alone, since no DNA is present to check it. Germline CDR1 is MNHEY and CDR2 is SMNVEV (reference sequence). The CDR3 length is 15 residues. CDR3 in amino acids: CASSSPAGGQDEQFF.

The chain employs TRBV11-2 and TRBJ2-5; TCRdb's D call of TRBD1 is untestable without DNA. The CDR3 sequence is 15 residues long. Germline CDR1 is SGHAT and CDR2 is FQNNGV. The CDR3: CASSSPGRMQETQYF.

This rearrangement joins TRBV28 to TRBJ2-7; the D call of TRBD2 rests on TCRdb alone, since no DNA is present to check it. Germline loops: CDR1 MDHEN, CDR2 SYDVKM. CDR3 length: 15 residues. The CDR3 is CASSLLSGSAYEQYF.

This rearrangement joins TRBV29-1 to TRBJ2-5; the TRBD2 assignment by TCRdb is unverifiable without DNA. Germline CDR1 reads SQVTM; CDR2 reads ANQGSEA. The CDR3 is made up of 15 amino acids. CDR3 sequence: CSVEGRADPQETQYF.

The chain links TRBV7-9 to TRBJ2-5; the D call from TCRdb, TRBD2, cannot be confirmed without DNA. The CDR3 covers 14 residues. CDR1 SEHNR and CDR2 FQNEAQ come from the germline V gene (reference sequence). The CDR3 spells CASSRPSAQETQYF.

V gene TRBV5-6 combines with J gene TRBJ2-4. The CDR3 totals 16 residues. CDR1 and CDR2 (germline): SGHDT, YYEEEE. The CDR3 reads CASSLGRGMAKNIQYF.

V is TRBV6-5 and J is TRBJ1-1; the TRBD1 assignment by TCRdb is unverifiable without DNA. The CDR3 has 16 residues. Germline values: CDR1 MNHEY, CDR2 SVGAGI. Here the CDR3 reads CASSYDGGRSNTEAFF.

V is TRBV14 and J is TRBJ2-7; TCRdb's D call, TRBD1, is unchecked because there is no DNA. The germline gives CDR1 SGHDN, CDR2 FVKESK. The CDR3 extends over 15 amino acids. Here the CDR3 reads CASSQDRDVPYEQYF.

The genes are TRBV6-1 and TRBJ2-2. CDR1 is MNHNS, CDR2 SASEGT, per germline. The CDR3 consists of 15 residues. The CDR3 here is CASSEDFGVAGELFF.

The V gene is TRBV20-1, the J gene TRBJ2-3; the D call of TRBD1 rests on TCRdb alone, since no DNA is present to check it. The CDR3 is 15 residues long. Germline V gives CDR1 DFQATT, CDR2 SNEGSKA (reference sequence). Here the CDR3 reads CSTKWDSGVLNTQYF.

The V and J genes are TRBV27 and TRBJ2-1; no DNA is available, so the TRBD2 call from TCRdb remains unchecked. The CDR3 runs 13 residues. CDR1 MNHEY and CDR2 SMNVEV come from the germline V gene (reference sequence). CDR3 protein: CASSHSGSNEQFF.

The chain combines TRBV7-2 with TRBJ2-1; the TCRdb call, TRBD1, lacks DNA for checking. Looked up from germline, CDR1 is SGHTA and CDR2 is FQGNSA. The CDR3 covers 16 residues. CDR3 sequence: CASSPRPGETVNEQFF.

The V call is TRBV29-1, the J call TRBJ2-5; TCRdb calls TRBD1, which cannot be checked without DNA. Germline V CDR1 and CDR2: SQVTM, ANQGSEA. This CDR3 has 14 amino acids. CDR3 in amino acids: CSVEVRGLVETQYF. The complete variable domain, with remaining parts taken from reference TRBV29-1 and TRBJ2-5, reads SAVISQKPSRDICQRGTSLTIQCQVDSQVTMMFWYRQQPGQSLTLIATANQGSEATYESGFVIDKFPISRPNLTFSTLTVSNMSPEDSSIYLCSVEVRGLVETQYFGPGTRLLVL.

The chain recombines TRBV10-2 with TRBJ1-5; there is no DNA to check the TCRdb D call of TRBD1. Germline V gene data show CDR1 as WSHSY and CDR2 as SAAADI. CDR3 length: 16 amino acids. The CDR3 reads CASSEPGREPGQPQHF.

The chain joins TRBV14 to TRBJ2-1; there is no DNA to check the TCRdb D call of TRBD2. The CDR3 length is 16 residues. Per the germline V gene, CDR1 is SGHDN and CDR2 is FVKESK. CDR3 in amino acids: CASSQDGSERYNEQFF.

The chain links TRBV6-5 to TRBJ2-3. The CDR3 totals 14 residues. Per the germline V gene, CDR1 is MNHEY and CDR2 is SVGAGI. The CDR3 here is CASSYTGVGDTQYF.

The chain recombines TRBV5-4 with TRBJ2-5; TCRdb reports TRBD1, a call that lacks DNA to check it against. CDR3 length: 14 residues. Germline lookup yields CDR1 SGHNT and CDR2 YYREEE (reference sequence). CDR3 protein: CASSSTGNQETQYF.

The chain combines TRBV12-3 or TRBV12-4 with TRBJ2-7; the D gene TCRdb calls, TRBD1, cannot be checked with no DNA. The CDR3 contains 15 residues. The CDR3 spells CASSLKADIAYEQYF.

This chain links TRBV19 with TRBJ2-2; the D gene TCRdb calls, TRBD1, cannot be checked with no DNA. The germline gives CDR1 LNHDA, CDR2 SQIVND (reference sequence). The CDR3 has 14 amino acids. The CDR3 reads CASSILGGAGELFF.

The chain combines TRBV7-9 with TRBJ2-1; TCRdb selects TRBD1, and the lack of DNA leaves this call unchecked. This CDR3 is 15 amino acids long. In germline, CDR1 is SEHNR, CDR2 FQNEAQ (reference sequence). CDR3 protein: CASGGTDLPLNEQFF.

The chain combines TRBV24-1 with TRBJ2-2. CDR3 length: 14 residues. The germline gives CDR1 KGHDR, CDR2 SFDVKD. CDR3 amino acids: CATMKTGNPGELFF.

This chain links TRBV29-1 with TRBJ2-1; the D call of TRBD2 rests on TCRdb alone, since no DNA is present to check it. The CDR3 sequence is 19 residues long. The V gene's germline CDR1 is SQVTM and CDR2 ANQGSEA. CDR3: CSSKHPGLANNVGDNEQFF.

V usage is TRBV5-6 and J usage is TRBJ2-5; the TCRdb D gene call, TRBD2, has no DNA to confirm it. Germline CDR1 reads SGHDT; CDR2 reads YYEEEE. This CDR3 has 16 amino acids. CDR3 residues: CASSQRTSGDQETQYF. Complete variable domain (other parts from reference TRBV5-6 and TRBJ2-5): DAGVTQSPTHLIKTRGQQVTLRCSPKSGHDTVSWYQQALGQGPQFIFQYYEEEERQRGNFPDRFSGHQFPNYSSELNVNALLLGDSALYLCASSQRTSGDQETQYFGPGTRLLVL.